This is a list of T cell receptor beta chains from one sample in a study of blood T cell repertoires in COVID-19. Generated by immunoSEQ multiplex PCR, the TCRdb table keeps only in-frame clones and is missing some. The sample consists of roughly 17,000 clones, around 92% of them appearing once. Specimen: peripheral blood. These receptors were collected from a human donor in a cohort sampled during active COVID-19. CDR3s include the opening cysteine and the closing phenylalanine or tryptophan. Fields, in order: clone size, J gene, D gene, V gene, CDR3 protein, CDR3 DNA. D genes are given only for firm matches. Clone size is shown for a subset of rows, as once, few, many or a class of expanded clone.

clone size: .
J gene: TRBJ2-5
D gene: .
V gene: TRBV5-1
CDR3 protein: CASSLIFGAAQETQYF
CDR3 DNA: TGCGCCAGCAGCTTGATCTTTGGGGCAGCACAAGAGACCCAGTACTTC

clone size: .
J gene: TRBJ1-5
D gene: .
V gene: TRBV3-1/TRBV3-2
CDR3 protein: CASSQDLLTGHSNQPQHF
CDR3 DNA: TGTGCCAGCAGCCAAGATTTGTTGACAGGACATAGCAATCAGCCCCAGCATTTT

clone size: .
J gene: TRBJ1-1
D gene: .
V gene: TRBV12-3/TRBV12-4
CDR3 protein: CASSSGGTEAFF
CDR3 DNA: TGTGCCAGCAGCTCGGGGGGGACTGAAGCTTTCTTT

clone size: .
J gene: TRBJ2-7
D gene: .
V gene: TRBV6-6
CDR3 protein: CASSFSTSYEQYF
CDR3 DNA: TGTGCCAGCAGTTTTTCTACCTCCTACGAGCAGTACTTC

clone size: .
J gene: TRBJ2-2
D gene: TRBD1
V gene: TRBV7-2
CDR3 protein: CASSSYRGRDTGELFF
CDR3 DNA: TGTGCCAGCAGTTCCTACAGGGGGCGGGACACCGGGGAGCTGTTTTTT

clone size: .
J gene: TRBJ1-2
D gene: .
V gene: TRBV4-2
CDR3 protein: CASVRSGGASYGYTF
CDR3 DNA: TGTGCCAGCGTACGGTCGGGGGGGGCAAGCTATGGCTACACCTTC

clone size: .
J gene: TRBJ2-3
D gene: TRBD2
V gene: TRBV15
CDR3 protein: CATSRTDGAGGPLPDTQYF
CDR3 DNA: TGTGCCACCAGCAGAACAGACGGGGCGGGGGGGCCCCTCCCAGATACGCAGTATTTT

clone size: .
J gene: TRBJ2-7
D gene: TRBD1
V gene: TRBV5-4
CDR3 protein: CASSPIPGGYEQYF
CDR3 DNA: TGTGCCAGCAGCCCTATTCCAGGGGGCTACGAGCAGTACTTC

clone size: .
J gene: TRBJ1-1
D gene: .
V gene: TRBV2
CDR3 protein: CASRRTENTEAFF
CDR3 DNA: TGTGCCAGCAGACGGACAGAGAACACTGAAGCTTTCTTT

clone size: .
J gene: TRBJ2-2
D gene: .
V gene: TRBV11-2
CDR3 protein: CASSLNWRDKGTGELFF
CDR3 DNA: TGTGCCAGCAGCTTAAATTGGCGGGATAAGGGTACCGGGGAGCTGTTTTTT

clone size: .
J gene: TRBJ1-2
D gene: .
V gene: TRBV14
CDR3 protein: CASSLSSATYTF
CDR3 DNA: TGTGCCAGCAGCCTCTCAAGCGCGACTTACACCTTC

clone size: .
J gene: TRBJ2-2
D gene: TRBD2
V gene: TRBV28
CDR3 protein: CASRPRLAGETGELFF
CDR3 DNA: TGTGCCAGCAGACCGCGACTAGCGGGAGAAACCGGGGAGCTGTTTTTT

clone size: .
J gene: TRBJ2-7
D gene: .
V gene: TRBV6-2/TRBV6-3
CDR3 protein: CASSPLSDEQYF
CDR3 DNA: TGTGCCAGCAGCCCACTGAGTGACGAGCAGTACTTC

clone size: .
J gene: TRBJ1-2
D gene: .
V gene: TRBV29-1
CDR3 protein: CSVGAASNYGYTF
CDR3 DNA: TGCAGCGTTGGAGCCGCCTCTAACTATGGCTACACCTTC

clone size: .
J gene: TRBJ2-1
D gene: .
V gene: TRBV11-2
CDR3 protein: CASSVRFSSYNEQFF
CDR3 DNA: TGTGCCAGCAGCGTCAGATTCAGCTCCTACAATGAGCAGTTCTTC

clone size: .
J gene: TRBJ2-5
D gene: .
V gene: TRBV6-4
CDR3 protein: CASSRGWVETQYF
CDR3 DNA: TGTGCCAGCAGTAGGGGGTGGGTAGAGACCCAGTACTTC

clone size: .
J gene: TRBJ2-5
D gene: TRBD2
V gene: TRBV7-2
CDR3 protein: CASSLGTSGGQETQYF
CDR3 DNA: TGTGCCAGCAGCTTAGGGACTAGCGGGGGGCAAGAGACCCAGTACTTC

clone size: .
J gene: TRBJ2-7
D gene: .
V gene: TRBV27
CDR3 protein: CASSLVGPYEQYF
CDR3 DNA: TGTGCCAGCAGTTTAGTTGGGCCCTACGAGCAGTACTTC

clone size: .
J gene: TRBJ1-2
D gene: .
V gene: TRBV3-1/TRBV3-2
CDR3 protein: CASSRTAINYGYTF
CDR3 DNA: TGTGCCAGCAGTCGGACAGCCATTAACTATGGCTACACCTTC

clone size: .
J gene: TRBJ2-7
D gene: .
V gene: TRBV4-3
CDR3 protein: CASSQDSGTSKEQYF
CDR3 DNA: TGCGCCAGCAGCCAAGATTCCGGGACATCTAAAGAGCAGTACTTC

clone size: .
J gene: TRBJ2-3
D gene: .
V gene: TRBV11-2
CDR3 protein: CASSSQGTDTQYF
CDR3 DNA: TGTGCCAGCAGCTCCCAGGGAACAGATACGCAGTATTTT

clone size: .
J gene: TRBJ2-1
D gene: TRBD2
V gene: TRBV9
CDR3 protein: CASTRGERGGHNEQFF
CDR3 DNA: TGTGCCAGCACCCGGGGTGAGCGGGGGGGCCACAATGAGCAGTTCTTC

clone size: .
J gene: TRBJ2-5
D gene: .
V gene: TRBV5-4
CDR3 protein: CASSLPLPSQETQYF
CDR3 DNA: TGTGCCAGCAGCTTGCCTCTTCCTAGCCAAGAGACCCAGTACTTC

clone size: .
J gene: TRBJ1-5
D gene: .
V gene: TRBV28
CDR3 protein: CASRVIRGGQPQHF
CDR3 DNA: TGTGCCAGCAGGGTGATCAGGGGTGGTCAGCCCCAGCATTTT

clone size: once
J gene: TRBJ2-5
D gene: TRBD2
V gene: TRBV28
CDR3 protein: CASSLWGGPQETQYF
CDR3 DNA: TGTGCCAGCAGTTTGTGGGGAGGGCCCCAAGAGACCCAGTACTTC

clone size: .
J gene: TRBJ1-1
D gene: .
V gene: TRBV6-1
CDR3 protein: CASSDGGRRNTEAFF
CDR3 DNA: TGTGCCAGCAGTGACGGGGGTCGGCGAAACACTGAAGCTTTCTTT

clone size: .
J gene: TRBJ1-1
D gene: .
V gene: TRBV11-2
CDR3 protein: CASSRTAILNTEAFF
CDR3 DNA: TGTGCCAGCAGTAGGACAGCTATTTTAAACACTGAAGCTTTCTTT

clone size: .
J gene: TRBJ2-1
D gene: TRBD2
V gene: TRBV5-4
CDR3 protein: CASSLRGLAGGFSSYNEQFF
CDR3 DNA: TGTGCCAGCAGCTTACGAGGACTAGCGGGAGGGTTTAGCTCCTACAATGAGCAGTTCTTC

clone size: .
J gene: TRBJ2-7
D gene: TRBD2
V gene: TRBV7-9
CDR3 protein: CASRTGEGRLYEQYF
CDR3 DNA: TGTGCCAGCAGAACTGGGGAGGGACGTCTCTACGAGCAGTACTTC

clone size: .
J gene: TRBJ2-1
D gene: TRBD2
V gene: TRBV19
CDR3 protein: CASSNLRSGRSFNEQFF
CDR3 DNA: TGTGCCAGTAGTAATCTACGGAGCGGGAGATCTTTCAATGAGCAGTTCTTC

clone size: .
J gene: TRBJ2-7
D gene: .
V gene: TRBV6-6
CDR3 protein: CASSYGLTYEQYF
CDR3 DNA: TGTGCCAGCAGTTACGGACTTACCTACGAGCAGTACTTC

clone size: .
J gene: TRBJ2-7
D gene: .
V gene: TRBV7-8
CDR3 protein: CASSFGIPVQDEQYF
CDR3 DNA: TGTGCCAGCAGCTTCGGGATCCCTGTTCAGGACGAGCAGTACTTC

clone size: .
J gene: TRBJ2-1
D gene: .
V gene: TRBV4-3
CDR3 protein: CASSQEEILGGTYNEQFF
CDR3 DNA: TGCGCCAGCAGCCAAGAAGAAATTCTAGGGGGTACCTACAATGAGCAGTTCTTC

clone size: .
J gene: TRBJ2-1
D gene: TRBD2
V gene: TRBV9
CDR3 protein: CASSVGSWEGNEQFF
CDR3 DNA: TGTGCCAGCAGCGTAGGAAGCTGGGAGGGGAATGAGCAGTTCTTC

clone size: .
J gene: TRBJ2-1
D gene: TRBD1
V gene: TRBV4-3
CDR3 protein: CASSQGLWGQGSFNEQFF
CDR3 DNA: TGCGCCAGCAGCCAAGGACTGTGGGGACAGGGGTCGTTCAATGAGCAGTTCTTC

clone size: .
J gene: TRBJ1-6
D gene: .
V gene: TRBV9
CDR3 protein: CASSAGGVNSPLHF
CDR3 DNA: TGTGCCAGCAGCGCCGGAGGCGTCAATTCACCCCTCCACTTT

clone size: .
J gene: TRBJ2-1
D gene: TRBD2
V gene: TRBV30
CDR3 protein: CAWSVAAGVSYNEQFF
CDR3 DNA: TGTGCCTGGAGTGTCGCGGCGGGAGTCTCCTACAATGAGCAGTTCTTC

clone size: .
J gene: TRBJ2-7
D gene: .
V gene: TRBV6-5
CDR3 protein: CASNENRVKQYF
CDR3 DNA: TGTGCCAGCAACGAGAACAGGGTAAAGCAGTACTTC

clone size: .
J gene: TRBJ2-1
D gene: TRBD2
V gene: TRBV7-2
CDR3 protein: CASSFRGALGLALYNEQFF
CDR3 DNA: TGTGCCAGCAGCTTCCGAGGGGCCTTGGGACTAGCGCTTTATAATGAGCAGTTCTTC

clone size: .
J gene: TRBJ1-1
D gene: .
V gene: TRBV11-2
CDR3 protein: CASSHRAENTEAFF
CDR3 DNA: TGTGCCAGCAGCCACAGGGCCGAAAACACTGAAGCTTTCTTT

clone size: .
J gene: TRBJ2-2
D gene: .
V gene: TRBV11-2
CDR3 protein: CASSFGLANTGELFF
CDR3 DNA: TGTGCCAGCAGCTTCGGACTGGCGAACACCGGGGAGCTGTTTTTT

clone size: .
J gene: TRBJ1-5
D gene: .
V gene: TRBV19
CDR3 protein: CASSIGRVRQFFNQPQHF
CDR3 DNA: TGTGCCAGTAGTATCGGGAGGGTGAGACAGTTCTTCAATCAGCCCCAGCATTTT

clone size: .
J gene: TRBJ2-3
D gene: TRBD1
V gene: TRBV5-5
CDR3 protein: CASSLSGTVNTDTQYF
CDR3 DNA: TGTGCCAGCAGCTTATCCGGGACAGTAAACACAGATACGCAGTATTTT

clone size: .
J gene: TRBJ1-4
D gene: TRBD1
V gene: TRBV11-2
CDR3 protein: CASSLGTDNEKLFF
CDR3 DNA: TGTGCCAGCAGCTTGGGGACAGATAATGAAAAACTGTTTTTT

clone size: few
J gene: TRBJ2-7
D gene: TRBD2
V gene: TRBV11-2
CDR3 protein: CASSSPSGSRYEQYF
CDR3 DNA: TGTGCCAGCAGCTCCCCTAGCGGGAGTCGTTACGAGCAGTACTTC

clone size: once
J gene: TRBJ1-1
D gene: .
V gene: TRBV6-5
CDR3 protein: CAILPGLNTEAFF
CDR3 DNA: TGTGCCATACTTCCAGGGTTGAACACTGAAGCTTTCTTT